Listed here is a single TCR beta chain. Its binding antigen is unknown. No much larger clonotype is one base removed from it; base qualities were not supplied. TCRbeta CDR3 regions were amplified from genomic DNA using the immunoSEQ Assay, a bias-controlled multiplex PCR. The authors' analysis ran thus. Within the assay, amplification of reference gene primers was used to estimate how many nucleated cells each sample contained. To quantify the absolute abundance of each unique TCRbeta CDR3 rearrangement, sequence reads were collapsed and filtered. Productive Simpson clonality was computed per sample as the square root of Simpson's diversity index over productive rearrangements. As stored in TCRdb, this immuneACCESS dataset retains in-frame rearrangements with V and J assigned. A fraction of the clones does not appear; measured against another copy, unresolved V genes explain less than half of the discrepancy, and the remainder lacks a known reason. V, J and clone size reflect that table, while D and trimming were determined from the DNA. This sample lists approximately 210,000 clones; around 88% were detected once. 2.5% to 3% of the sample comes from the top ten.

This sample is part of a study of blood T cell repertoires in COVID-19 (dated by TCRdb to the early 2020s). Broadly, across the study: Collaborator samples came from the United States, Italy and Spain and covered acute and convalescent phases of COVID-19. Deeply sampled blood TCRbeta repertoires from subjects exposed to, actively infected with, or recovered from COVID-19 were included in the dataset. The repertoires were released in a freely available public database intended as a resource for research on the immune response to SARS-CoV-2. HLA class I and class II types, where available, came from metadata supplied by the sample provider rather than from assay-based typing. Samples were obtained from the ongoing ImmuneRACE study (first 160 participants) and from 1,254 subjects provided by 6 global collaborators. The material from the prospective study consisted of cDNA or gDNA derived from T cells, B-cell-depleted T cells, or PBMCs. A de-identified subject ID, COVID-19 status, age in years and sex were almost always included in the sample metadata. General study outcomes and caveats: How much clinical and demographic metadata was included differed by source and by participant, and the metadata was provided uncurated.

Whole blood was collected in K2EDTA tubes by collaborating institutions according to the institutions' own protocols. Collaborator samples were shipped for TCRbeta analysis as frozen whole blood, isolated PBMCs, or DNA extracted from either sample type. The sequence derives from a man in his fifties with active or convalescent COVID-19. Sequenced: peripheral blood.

The sequenced DNA: TGTGCCACCTCCCAGGCGGGAAATGGACAGCCCCAGCATTTT. It codes for CATSQAGNGQPQHF. The receptor chain draws on TRBV28 and TRBJ1-5; the D segment cannot be called with confidence. The CDR3, from cysteine to phenylalanine, totals 14 residues. Just CDR3 DNA is preserved here, 42 bases in frame from base 1. V and J are truncated by 10 bases and 7 bases respectively, leaving an intervening sequence of 20 bases. The germline V gene sets CDR1 to MDHEN and CDR2 to SYDVKM.